This TCR beta chain was obtained from a study of blood T cell repertoires in COVID-19. Study background: Both acute and convalescent COVID-19 samples were obtained from the United States, Italy and Spain. In each case, the material was cDNA or gDNA derived from T cells, B-cell-depleted T cells, or PBMCs.

In the authors' methods: Amplified reference gene primers provided the basis for estimating nucleated cell counts. Clones were read by immunoSEQ multiplex PCR, and TCRdb kept only the in-frame ones, dropping some. The DNA was the basis for D and trimming; V, J and clone size are from that table. The sample carries around 180,000 clones, about 85% recorded once. V lost 4 bases to trimming and J lost 0 bases, with 10 bases between them. The CDR3 spans 14 residues. Germline V lookup: CDR1 LNHDA, CDR2 SQIVND (reference sequence). This receptor was identified in a man aged 65-85 years with active or convalescent COVID-19. The gene calls are TRBV19 and TRBJ2-7, with a weak D call TRBD1 (6 bases). Sequenced sample: peripheral blood. CDR3 loop: CASSRTVSSYEQYF. The CDR3 DNA follows: TGTGCCAGTAGTAGGACAGTAAGCTCCTACGAGCAGTACTTC.